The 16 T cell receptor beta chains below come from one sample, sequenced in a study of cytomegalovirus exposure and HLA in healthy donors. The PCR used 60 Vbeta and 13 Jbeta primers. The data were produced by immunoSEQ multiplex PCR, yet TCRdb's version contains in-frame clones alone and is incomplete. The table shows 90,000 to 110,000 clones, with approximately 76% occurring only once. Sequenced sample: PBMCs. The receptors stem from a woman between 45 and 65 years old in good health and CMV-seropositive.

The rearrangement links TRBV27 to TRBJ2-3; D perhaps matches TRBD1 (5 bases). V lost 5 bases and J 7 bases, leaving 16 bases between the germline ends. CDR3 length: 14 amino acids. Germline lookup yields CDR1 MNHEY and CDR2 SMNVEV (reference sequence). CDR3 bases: TGTGCCAGCAGTCCAATCGTTAGGGGAAATACGCAGTATTTT. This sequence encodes CASSPIVRGNTQYF.

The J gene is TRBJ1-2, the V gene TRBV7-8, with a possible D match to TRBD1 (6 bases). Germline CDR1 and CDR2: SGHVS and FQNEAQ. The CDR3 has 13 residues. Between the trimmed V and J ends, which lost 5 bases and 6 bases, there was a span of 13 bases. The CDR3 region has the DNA TGTGCCAGCAGCAGGATCCCAGGGGATGGCTACACCTTC. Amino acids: CASSRIPGDGYTF.

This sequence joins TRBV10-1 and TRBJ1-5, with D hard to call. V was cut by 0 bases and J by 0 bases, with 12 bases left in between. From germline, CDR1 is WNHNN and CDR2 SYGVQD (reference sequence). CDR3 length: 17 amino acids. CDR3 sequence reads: CASSESCGYNSNQPQHF. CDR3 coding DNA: TGCGCCAGCAGTGAGTCGTGCGGCTACAATAGCAATCAGCCCCAGCATTTT.

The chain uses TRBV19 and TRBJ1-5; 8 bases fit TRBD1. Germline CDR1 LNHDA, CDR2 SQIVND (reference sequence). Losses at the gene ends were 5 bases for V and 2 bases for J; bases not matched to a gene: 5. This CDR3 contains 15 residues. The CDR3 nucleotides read TGTGCCAGTAGTTTTACAGGGGGAGGCAATCAGCCCCAGCATTTT. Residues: CASSFTGGGNQPQHF.

CDR3 region: CSGSSGGRPYEQYF. DNA of the CDR3: TGCAGCGGCTCTAGCGGGGGGCGTCCCTACGAGCAGTACTTC. The chain recombines TRBV29-1 with TRBJ2-7, with 11 positions matching TRBD2. The CDR3 loop spans 14 amino acids. With V trimmed by 7 bases and J by 2 bases, 7 bases remained unmatched. CDR1 and CDR2 (germline): SQVTM, ANQGSEA.

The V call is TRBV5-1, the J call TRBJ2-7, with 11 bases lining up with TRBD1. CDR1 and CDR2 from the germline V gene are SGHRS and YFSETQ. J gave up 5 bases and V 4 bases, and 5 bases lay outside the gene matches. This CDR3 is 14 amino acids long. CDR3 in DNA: TGCGCCAGCAGCCTGGACAGGGGGCTGGACGAGCAGTACTTC. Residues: CASSLDRGLDEQYF. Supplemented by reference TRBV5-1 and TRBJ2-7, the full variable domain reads KAGVTQTPRYLIKTRGQQVTLSCSPISGHRSVSWYQQTPGQGLQFLFEYFSETQRNKGNFPGRFSGRQFSNSRSEMNVSTLELGDSALYLCASSLDRGLDEQYFGPGTRLTVT.

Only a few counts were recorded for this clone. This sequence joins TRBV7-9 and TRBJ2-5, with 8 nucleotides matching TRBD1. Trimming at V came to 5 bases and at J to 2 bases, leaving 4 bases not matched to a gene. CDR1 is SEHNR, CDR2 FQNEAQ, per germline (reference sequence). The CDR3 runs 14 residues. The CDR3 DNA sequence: TGTGCCAGCAGCCAAGGACAGGGACAAGAGACCCAGTACTTC. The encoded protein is CASSQGQGQETQYF.

The CDR3 DNA reads as TGTGCCAGCAGAACCACTAGCGCCAATGAGCAGTTCTTC. The encoded protein is CASRTTSANEQFF. The gene calls are TRBV6-5 and TRBJ2-1, with 7 bases that match TRBD2. Germline CDR1 MNHEY, CDR2 SVGAGI. J gave up 6 bases and V 6 bases, and 5 bases lay outside the gene matches. The CDR3 spans 13 residues.

The DNA for the CDR3 is TGTGCCAGTAACCCCGGAGGGGGCTCCTATGGCTACACCTTC. Its protein product is CASNPGGGSYGYTF. The chain joins TRBV19 to TRBJ1-2; 7 bases are a match to TRBD1. The CDR3 runs to 14 residues. Trimming at V came to 7 bases and at J to 4 bases, leaving 9 bases not matched to a gene. CDR1 is LNHDA, CDR2 SQIVND, per germline (reference sequence).

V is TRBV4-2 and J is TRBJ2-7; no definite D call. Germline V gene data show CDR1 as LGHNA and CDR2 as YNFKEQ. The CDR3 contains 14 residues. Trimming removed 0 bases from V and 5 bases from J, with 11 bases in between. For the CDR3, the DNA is TGTGCCAGCAGCCAAGATCAGGCATACGACGAGCAGTACTTC. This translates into CASSQDQAYDEQYF.

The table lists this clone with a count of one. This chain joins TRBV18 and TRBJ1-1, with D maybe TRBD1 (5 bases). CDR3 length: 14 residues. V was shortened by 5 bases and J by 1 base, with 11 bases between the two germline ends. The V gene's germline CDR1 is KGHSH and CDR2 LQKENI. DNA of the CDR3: TGTGCCAGCTCAATCCTACAGGAGAACACTGAAGCTTTCTTT. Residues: CASSILQENTEAFF.

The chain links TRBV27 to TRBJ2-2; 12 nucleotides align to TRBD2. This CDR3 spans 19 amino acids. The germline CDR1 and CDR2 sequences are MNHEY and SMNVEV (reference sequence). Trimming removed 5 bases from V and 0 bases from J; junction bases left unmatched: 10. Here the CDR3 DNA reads TGTGCCAGCAGTCGCGGACTAGCGGGGATTCAACCGAACACCGGGGAGCTGTTTTTT. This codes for CASSRGLAGIQPNTGELFF.

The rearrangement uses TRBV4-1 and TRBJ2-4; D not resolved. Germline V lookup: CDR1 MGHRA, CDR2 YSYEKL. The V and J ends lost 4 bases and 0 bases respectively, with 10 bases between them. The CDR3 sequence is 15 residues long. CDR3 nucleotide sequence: TGCGCCAGCAGCCCCCTAGGATTAGCCAAAAACATTCAGTACTTC. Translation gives CASSPLGLAKNIQYF.

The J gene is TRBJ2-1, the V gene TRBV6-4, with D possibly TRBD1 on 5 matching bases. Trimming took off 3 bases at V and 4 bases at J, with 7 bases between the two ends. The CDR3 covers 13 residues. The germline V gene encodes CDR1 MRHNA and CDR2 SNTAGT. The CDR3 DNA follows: TGTGCCAGCAGTGAAAGGGGTTACAATGAGCAGTTCTTC. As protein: CASSERGYNEQFF.

CDR3 nucleotide sequence: TGTGCCAGCTCCCTAGCGGGAGACTCCTACGAGCAGTACTTC. Translating gives CASSLAGDSYEQYF. This sequence joins TRBV18 and TRBJ2-7, with TRBD2 identical over 10 bases. The germline V gene has CDR1 KGHSH and CDR2 LQKENI. V shed 6 bases and J 0 bases; nucleotides not matched to a gene: 2. This CDR3 comprises 14 residues.

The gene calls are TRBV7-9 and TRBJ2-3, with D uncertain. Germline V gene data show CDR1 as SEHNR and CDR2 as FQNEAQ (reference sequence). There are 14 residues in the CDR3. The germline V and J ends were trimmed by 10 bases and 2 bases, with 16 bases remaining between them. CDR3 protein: CATCSTLPTDTQYF. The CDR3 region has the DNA TGTGCCACCTGCTCAACTCTTCCCACAGATACGCAGTATTTT.